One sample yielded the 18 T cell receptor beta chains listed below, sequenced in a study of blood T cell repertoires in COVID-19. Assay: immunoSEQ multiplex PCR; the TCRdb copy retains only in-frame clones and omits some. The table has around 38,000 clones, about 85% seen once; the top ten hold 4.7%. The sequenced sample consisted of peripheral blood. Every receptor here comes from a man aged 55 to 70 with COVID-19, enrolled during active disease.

CDR3 DNA: TGTGCCAGCTCACCCCCGGGACAGGGGGTTTTCTTT. Protein sequence: CASSPPGQGVFF. The chain has TRBV18 and TRBJ1-1, with 11 bases matching TRBD1. V shed 3 bases and J 13 bases; nucleotides not matched to a gene: 4. Germline V gene sequence: CDR1 KGHSH, CDR2 LQKENI. CDR3 length: 12 amino acids. The variable domain in full, completed from reference TRBV18 and TRBJ1-1, reads NAGVMQNPRHLVRRRGQEARLRCSPMKGHSHVYWYRQLPEEGLKFMVYLQKENIIDESGMPKERFSAEFPKEGPSILRIQQVVRGDSAAYFCASSPPGQGVFFGQGTRLTVV.

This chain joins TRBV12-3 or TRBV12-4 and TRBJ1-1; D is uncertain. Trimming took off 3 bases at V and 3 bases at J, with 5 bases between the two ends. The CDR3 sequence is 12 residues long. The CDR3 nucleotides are TGTGCCAGCAGTTTTCCTGACACTGAAGCTTTCTTT. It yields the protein CASSFPDTEAFF.

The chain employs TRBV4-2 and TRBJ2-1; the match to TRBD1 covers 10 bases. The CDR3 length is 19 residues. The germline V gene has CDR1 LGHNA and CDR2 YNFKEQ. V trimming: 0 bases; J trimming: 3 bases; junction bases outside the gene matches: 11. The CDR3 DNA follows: TGTGCCAGCAGCCAAGAGGGGCGAAAGACAGGGGGCCGCTACAATGAGCAGTTCTTC. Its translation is CASSQEGRKTGGRYNEQFF.

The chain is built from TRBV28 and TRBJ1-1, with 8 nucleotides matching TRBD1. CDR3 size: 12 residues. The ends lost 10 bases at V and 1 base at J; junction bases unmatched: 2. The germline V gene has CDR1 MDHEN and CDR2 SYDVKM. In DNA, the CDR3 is TGTGCCACCGGACAGGGGAACACTGAAGCTTTCTTT. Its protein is CATGQGNTEAFF.

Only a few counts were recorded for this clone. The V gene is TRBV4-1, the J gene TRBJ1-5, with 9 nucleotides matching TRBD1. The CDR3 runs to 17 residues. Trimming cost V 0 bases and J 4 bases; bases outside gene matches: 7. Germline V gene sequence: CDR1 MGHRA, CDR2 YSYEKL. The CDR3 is CASSQDFRTGANQPQHF. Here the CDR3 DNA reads TGCGCCAGCAGCCAAGATTTTAGGACAGGGGCAAATCAGCCCCAGCATTTT.

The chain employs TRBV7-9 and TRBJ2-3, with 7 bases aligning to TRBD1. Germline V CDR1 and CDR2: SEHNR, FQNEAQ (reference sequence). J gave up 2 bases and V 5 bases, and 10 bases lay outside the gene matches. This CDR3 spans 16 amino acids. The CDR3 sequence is CASSHRDSFYTDTQYF. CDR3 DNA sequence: TGTGCCAGCAGCCACCGGGACAGTTTTTACACAGATACGCAGTATTTT.

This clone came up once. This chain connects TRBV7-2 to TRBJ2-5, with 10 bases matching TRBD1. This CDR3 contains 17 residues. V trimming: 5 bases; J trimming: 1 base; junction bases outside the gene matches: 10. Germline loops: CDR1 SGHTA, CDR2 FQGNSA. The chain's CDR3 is CASSGPGQGFFQETQYF. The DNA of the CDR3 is TGTGCCAGCAGCGGGCCGGGACAGGGGTTTTTCCAAGAGACCCAGTACTTC.

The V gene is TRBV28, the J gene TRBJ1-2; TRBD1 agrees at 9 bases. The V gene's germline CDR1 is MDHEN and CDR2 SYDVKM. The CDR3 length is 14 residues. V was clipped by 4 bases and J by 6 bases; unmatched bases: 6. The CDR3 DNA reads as TGTGCCAGCAGTTCCGGACAGGGGATAAATGGCTACACCTTC. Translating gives CASSSGQGINGYTF.

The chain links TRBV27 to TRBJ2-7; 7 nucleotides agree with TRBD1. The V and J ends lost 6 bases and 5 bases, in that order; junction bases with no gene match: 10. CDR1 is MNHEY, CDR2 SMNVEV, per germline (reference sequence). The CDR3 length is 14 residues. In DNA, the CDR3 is TGTGCCAGCAGAGACCTTGACAGGGTCCACGAGCAGTACTTC. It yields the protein CASRDLDRVHEQYF.

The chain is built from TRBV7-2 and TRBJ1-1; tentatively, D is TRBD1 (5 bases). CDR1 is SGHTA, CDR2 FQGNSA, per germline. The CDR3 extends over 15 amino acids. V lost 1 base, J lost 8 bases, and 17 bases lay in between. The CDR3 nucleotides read TGTGCCAGCAGCTTAGAGCGGGGGGTCGGAGGCGAAGCTTTCTTT. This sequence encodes CASSLERGVGGEAFF. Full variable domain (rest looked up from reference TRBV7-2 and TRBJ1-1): GAGVSQSPSNKVTEKGKDVELRCDPISGHTALYWYRQSLGQGLEFLIYFQGNSAPDKSGLPSDRFSAERTGGSVSTLTIQRTQQEDSAVYLCASSLERGVGGEAFFGQGTRLTVV.

The CDR3 region has the DNA TGTGCCAGCTCAACACGGACAAGGGCTAACTATGGCTACACCTTC. Translation: CASSTRTRANYGYTF. The V call is TRBV19, the J call TRBJ1-2, with TRBD1 as a possible D gene (5 bases). V lost 9 bases and J lost 0, with 17 bases in between. The CDR3 spans 15 residues. Germline CDR1 and CDR2: LNHDA and SQIVND (reference sequence).

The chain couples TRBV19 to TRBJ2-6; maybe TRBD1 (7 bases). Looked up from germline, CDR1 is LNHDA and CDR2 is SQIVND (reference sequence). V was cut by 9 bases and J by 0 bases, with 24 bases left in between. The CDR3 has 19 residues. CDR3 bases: TGTGCCAGCAATAATCCAAACTACAGGGGAGGCTCTGGGGCCAACGTCCTGACTTTC. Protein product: CASNNPNYRGGSGANVLTF.

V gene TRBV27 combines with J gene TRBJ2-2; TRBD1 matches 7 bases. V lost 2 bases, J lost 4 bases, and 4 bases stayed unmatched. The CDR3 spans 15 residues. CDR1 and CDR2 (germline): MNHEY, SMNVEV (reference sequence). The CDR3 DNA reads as TGTGCCAGCAGTTTAAGACAGGGTTCCACCGGGGAGCTGTTTTTT. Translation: CASSLRQGSTGELFF.

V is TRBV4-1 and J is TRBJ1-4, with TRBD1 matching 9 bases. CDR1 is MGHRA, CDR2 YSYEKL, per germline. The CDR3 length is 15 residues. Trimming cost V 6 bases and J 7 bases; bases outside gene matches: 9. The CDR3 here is CASSFSGTGSEKLFF. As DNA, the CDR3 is TGCGCCAGCAGTTTCTCCGGGACAGGGAGTGAAAAACTGTTTTTT.

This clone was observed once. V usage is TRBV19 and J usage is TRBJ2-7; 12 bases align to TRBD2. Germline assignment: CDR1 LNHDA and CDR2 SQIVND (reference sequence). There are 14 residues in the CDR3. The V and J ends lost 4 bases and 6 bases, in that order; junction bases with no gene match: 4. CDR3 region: CASSTGLAGLEQYF. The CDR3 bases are TGTGCCAGTAGTACCGGACTAGCGGGACTCGAGCAGTACTTC.

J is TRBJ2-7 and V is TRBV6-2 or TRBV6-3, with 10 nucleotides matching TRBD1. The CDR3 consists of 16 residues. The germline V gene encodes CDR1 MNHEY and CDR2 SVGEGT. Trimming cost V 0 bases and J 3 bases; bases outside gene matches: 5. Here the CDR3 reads CASSYSLRTGGYEQYF. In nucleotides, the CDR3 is TGTGCCAGCAGTTACTCGTTGCGGACAGGGGGCTACGAGCAGTACTTC.

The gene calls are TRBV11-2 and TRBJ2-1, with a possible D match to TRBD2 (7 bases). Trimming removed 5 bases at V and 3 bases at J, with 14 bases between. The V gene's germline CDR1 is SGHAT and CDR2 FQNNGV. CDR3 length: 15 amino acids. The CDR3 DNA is TGTGCCAGCAGCAGGGGGGGGACCAACTACAATGAGCAGTTCTTC. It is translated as CASSRGGTNYNEQFF.

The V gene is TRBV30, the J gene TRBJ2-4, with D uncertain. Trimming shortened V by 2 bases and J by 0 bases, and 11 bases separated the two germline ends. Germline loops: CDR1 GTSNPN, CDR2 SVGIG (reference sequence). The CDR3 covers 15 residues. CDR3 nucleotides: TGTGCCTGGAGTTCATCTATTTCAGCCAAAAACATTCAGTACTTC. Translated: CAWSSSISAKNIQYF.